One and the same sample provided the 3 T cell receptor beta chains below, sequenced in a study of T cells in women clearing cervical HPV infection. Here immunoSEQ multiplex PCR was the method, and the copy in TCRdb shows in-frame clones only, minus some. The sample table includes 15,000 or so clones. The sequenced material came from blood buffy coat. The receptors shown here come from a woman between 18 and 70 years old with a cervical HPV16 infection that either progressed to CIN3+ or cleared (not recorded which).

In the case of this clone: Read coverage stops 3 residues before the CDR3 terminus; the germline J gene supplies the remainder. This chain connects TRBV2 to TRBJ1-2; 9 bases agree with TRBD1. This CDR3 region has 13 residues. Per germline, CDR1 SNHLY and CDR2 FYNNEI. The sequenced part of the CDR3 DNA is TGTGCCAGCAGTGAGGGACAGGGTTACGAC. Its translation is CASSEGQGYD. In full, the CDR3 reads CASSEGQGYDYTF.

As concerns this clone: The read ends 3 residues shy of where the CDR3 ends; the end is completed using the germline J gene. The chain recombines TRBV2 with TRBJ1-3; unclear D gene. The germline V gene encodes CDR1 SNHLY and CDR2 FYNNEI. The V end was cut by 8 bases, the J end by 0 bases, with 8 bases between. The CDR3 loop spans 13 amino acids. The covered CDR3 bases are TGTGCCAGCGAGATACTCTCTGGAAACACC. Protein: CASEILSGNT. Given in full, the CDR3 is CASEILSGNTIYF.

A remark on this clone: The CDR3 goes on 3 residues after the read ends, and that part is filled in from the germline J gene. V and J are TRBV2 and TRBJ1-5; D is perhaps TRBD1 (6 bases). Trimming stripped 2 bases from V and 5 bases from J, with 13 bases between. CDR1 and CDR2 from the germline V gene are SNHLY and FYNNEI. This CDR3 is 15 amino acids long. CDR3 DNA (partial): TGTGCCAGCAGTGAAAGGACAGTCCGGGATCAGCCC. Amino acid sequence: CASSERTVRDQP. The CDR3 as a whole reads CASSERTVRDQPQHF.